One and the same sample provided the 9 T cell receptor beta chains below, sequenced in a study of T cells in Graves' hyperthyroidism and ophthalmopathy. RNA transcripts gave rise to amplified TCR beta CDR3 regions. A set of HTBI primers served as the primers for a first-round RT-PCR of the TCR CDR3. TCRdb reprocessed the multiplex PCR reads with MiXCR, giving one entry per CDR3 protein. Among about 380,000 distinct CDR3 sequences, roughly 14% were seen once, and the ten largest hold less than 25%. Sequences were obtained from blood. These receptors were obtained from a man aged 25 to 45 with Graves' hyperthyroidism that later progressed to Graves' ophthalmopathy.

This clonotype was observed a few times. The rearrangement links TRBV20-1 to TRBJ2-7; D is possibly TRBD1 or TRBD2 (5 bases each). The CDR3 extends over 13 amino acids. Trimming cost V 3 bases and J 0 bases, with 9 bases left between them. In germline, CDR1 is DFQATT, CDR2 SNEGSKA (reference sequence). CDR3 in amino acids: CSASGTRSYEQYF. The CDR3 nucleotides read TGCAGTGCTAGCGGGACCCGCTCCTACGAGCAGTACTTC.

This chain joins TRBV14 and TRBJ2-1; D is perhaps TRBD2 (5 bases). Germline V gene sequence: CDR1 SGHDN, CDR2 FVKESK. V was clipped by 8 bases and J by 8 bases, with 10 bases between them. The CDR3 extends over 11 amino acids. The CDR3 is CASRDRHEQFF. The CDR3 nucleotides read TGTGCCAGCCGGGATCGGCATGAGCAGTTCTTC.

This clonotype has a count of ten or more. The chain employs TRBV12-5 and TRBJ2-7, with TRBD1 identical over 8 bases. This CDR3 is 16 amino acids long. V shed 0 bases and J 0 bases; nucleotides not matched to a gene: 4. The germline CDR1 and CDR2 sequences are LGHNT and FRNRAP. In nucleotides, the CDR3 is TGTGCTAGTGGTTTGGTGTTCGGGACAGGCTCCTACGAGCAGTACTTC. It translates to CASGLVFGTGSYEQYF.

This clonotype was counted ten times or more. This chain links TRBV5-1 with TRBJ1-1; 11 nucleotides match TRBD1. V shed 4 bases, J shed 4 bases, and the junction held 6 bases outside the gene matches. Looked up from germline, CDR1 is SGHRS and CDR2 is YFSETQ. CDR3 length equals 15 residues. CDR3: CASSPGTGGITEAFF. The CDR3 nucleotides read TGCGCCAGCAGCCCAGGGACAGGGGGTATCACTGAAGCTTTCTTT.

A few counts support this clonotype. The chain has TRBV12-5 and TRBJ2-5; the D gene could be TRBD1 or TRBD2 (5 bases each). This CDR3 is built from 15 residues. V lost 6 bases and J 2 bases, leaving 16 bases between the germline ends. The V gene's germline CDR1 is LGHNT and CDR2 FRNRAP. The CDR3 DNA sequence: TGTGCTAGTGGGAGCCGGGACGGAGCACAAGAGACCCAGTACTTC. It translates to CASGSRDGAQETQYF.

This clonotype was observed many times. V gene TRBV28 combines with J gene TRBJ1-5; possibly TRBD1 for D (5 bases). CDR3 length: 15 residues. CDR1 and CDR2 from the germline V gene are MDHEN and SYDVKM. Trimming removed 6 bases at V and 1 base at J, with 13 bases between. Written as DNA, the CDR3 is TGTGCCAGCAGCCCTCGGGACGGGAGCAATCAGCCCCAGCATTTT. It is translated as CASSPRDGSNQPQHF.

There are many counts of this clonotype. The CDR3 coding sequence is TGTGCCAGCAGGTCAGGGGGTGGCTACACCTTC. It specifies CASRSGGGYTF. This rearrangement joins TRBV28 to TRBJ1-2; 7 bases are a match to TRBD1. V gave up 6 bases and J gave up 7 bases; unmatched junction bases: 2. Germline lookup yields CDR1 MDHEN and CDR2 SYDVKM. CDR3 size: 11 residues.

The J gene is TRBJ2-1, the V gene TRBV7-9, with 12 bases lining up with TRBD1. With V trimmed by 5 bases and J by 4 bases, 6 bases remained unmatched. The CDR3 contains 16 residues. Germline lookup yields CDR1 SEHNR and CDR2 FQNEAQ (reference sequence). In DNA form, the CDR3 reads TGTGCCAGCAGCGACGGGGACAGGGGGCTTTACAATGAGCAGTTCTTC. Translating it yields CASSDGDRGLYNEQFF.

The chain combines TRBV29-1 with TRBJ2-1, with D possibly TRBD2 on 6 matching bases. The ends were cut back, 0 bases at V and 2 bases at J, with 11 bases in the middle. CDR1 and CDR2 (germline): SQVTM, ANQGSEA. This CDR3 spans 15 amino acids. The DNA for the CDR3 is TGCAGCGTTGAAGACTCGAGACTAGCCTACAATGAGCAGTTCTTC. This gives the protein CSVEDSRLAYNEQFF.